In its sample, the clone carrying this T cell receptor (beta chain) was seen a few times. Its antigen is not known. The entry originates in a study of CD8+CD57+ T cells in acquired aplastic anemia. General observations from the study: Between patients and controls, about 31 CD8+ CDR3 sequences were found in common.

TCR beta VDJ and CDR3 profiles were obtained from a genomic DNA template. TCRdb re-analysed the reads in MiXCR, keeping a single row per CDR3 protein. The sample records around 200,000 distinct CDR3 sequences, approximately 60% being singletons. Before being chosen for sequencing, patients had shown CD8+CD57+ cell expansion by flow cytometry. The material sequenced was sorted CD4+, CD8+, or CD8+CD57+ T cells (not recorded which) from PBMCs. This receptor was taken from a human donor with aplastic anemia.

The CDR3 sequence: CASTQVAGTGELFF. The CDR3, as DNA: TGTGCCAGCACTCAGGTAGCGGGGACCGGGGAGCTGTTTTTT. J is TRBJ2-2 and V is TRBV7-2, with TRBD2 matching 8 bases. The CDR3 is made up of 14 amino acids. Trimming at V came to 7 bases and at J to 5 bases, leaving 6 bases not matched to a gene. Looked up from germline, CDR1 is SGHTA and CDR2 is FQGNSA.